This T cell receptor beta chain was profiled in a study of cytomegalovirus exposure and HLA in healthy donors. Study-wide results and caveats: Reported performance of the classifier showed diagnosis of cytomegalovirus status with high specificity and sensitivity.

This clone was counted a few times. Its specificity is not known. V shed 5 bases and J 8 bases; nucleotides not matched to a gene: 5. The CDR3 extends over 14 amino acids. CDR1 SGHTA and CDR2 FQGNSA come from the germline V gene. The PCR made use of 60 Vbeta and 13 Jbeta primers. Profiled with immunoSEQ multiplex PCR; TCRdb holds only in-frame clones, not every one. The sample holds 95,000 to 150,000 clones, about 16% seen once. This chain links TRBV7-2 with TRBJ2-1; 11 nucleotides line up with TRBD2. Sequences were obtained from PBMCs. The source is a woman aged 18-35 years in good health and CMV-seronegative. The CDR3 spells CASSISGGADEQFF. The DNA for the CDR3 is TGTGCCAGCAGCATTAGCGGGGGGGCGGATGAGCAGTTCTTC.